This record looks at one T cell receptor beta chain sequence and its context. What it recognizes is unknown. These data are taken from a study of shared clonotypes between healthy human individuals. The donors were all Caucasian adults (living in Nashville, Tennessee). The CDR3 spans 17 residues. In germline, CDR1 is KGHSH, CDR2 LQKENI. J gave up 6 bases and V 4 bases, and 16 bases lay outside the gene matches. Deep level was the assay's run setting. Researchers divided each subset's genomic DNA evenly across several immunoSEQ plates. Assay used: immunoSEQ multiplex PCR; TCRdb lists only in-frame clones, some missing. Seen here are over a million clones, just under 99% observed once, and the top ten hold 0.36%. Regarding the study as a whole: Measured sharing among donors was expected to vary with sequencing depth.

The clonotype comes from a man aged 30 to 39 in good health. The chain carries TRBV18 and TRBJ1-1; 8 positions agree with TRBD1. Sequencing was performed on naive CD4+ T cells sorted from blood. Stated subset: CD45RA+ positively selected. The CDR3 protein is CASSLARQGYGVAEAFF. CDR3 bases: TGTGCCAGCTCACTCGCGCGACAGGGGTACGGGGTTGCTGAAGCTTTCTTT.